This T cell receptor (delta chain) was captured in a study of human gamma delta and Vdelta1 T cells. Of note for this clone: Its target is not known. The same CDR3 can be traced to other DNA sequences in this sample.

The CDR3 contains 21 residues. Trimming at V came to 1 base and at J to 0 bases, leaving 19 bases not matched to a gene. Germline-derived CDR1 and CDR2 are TSWWSYY and QGS. General study results and limits: Acute myeloid leukemia was reportedly broadly targeted by polyclonal Delta One T cells.

TCRdb reanalysed the PCR reads with CATT. The data contain fewer than 15,000 delta-chain clones, about half of them singletons. The V call is TRDV1, the J call TRDJ1, with 8 nucleotides matching TRDD3. Specimen: Vdelta1 gamma-delta T cells from blood grown in culture (DOT cells). The receptor comes from a human donor in good health. The CDR3 region is CALGEPHVLGVRYGYTDKLIF. The CDR3 DNA follows: TGTGCTCTTGGGGAACCCCACGTACTGGGGGTCCGATACGGATACACCGATAAACTCATCTTT.